This T cell receptor (beta chain) was documented in a study of blood T cell repertoires in COVID-19. Turning to the study itself: The United States, Italy and Spain supplied acute and convalescent COVID-19 samples. Sources were T cells, B-cell-depleted T cells, or PBMCs; the material itself was cDNA or gDNA.

In the study's own analysis: For nucleated cells, counts were estimated from reference gene primer amplification. The protocol was immunoSEQ multiplex PCR, while the TCRdb copy is restricted to in-frame clones and leaves out a portion. The V and J calls and clone size are taken from that table; D and trimming were inferred from the DNA. The sample includes 410,000 or so clones, approximately 89% of them seen just once. Trimming left V 5 bases short and J 2 bases short, with 20 bases between. CDR3 length: 17 amino acids. Germline V gene lookup returns CDR1 MNHNY and CDR2 SVGAGI (reference sequence). The rearrangement joins TRBV6-6 to TRBJ2-3; possible D gene TRBD1, 6 bases. The origin of this receptor is a woman aged 40 to 55 with COVID-19, enrolled during active disease. Sample: peripheral blood. In DNA form, the CDR3 reads TGTGCCAGCAGTCCGTTTTACGGGACACAGTTCACAGATACGCAGTATTTT. It is translated as CASSPFYGTQFTDTQYF.